The rows below give T cell receptor beta chains drawn from one sample of a study of naive and memory T cell subsets. TCRdb analysed the UMI-ligation and nested PCR reads with MiXCR anew, one entry per CDR3 protein. The profile shows tens of thousands of distinct CDR3 sequences, over 8.5% of them singletons. Material for sequencing was naive CD8+ T cells from blood. The receptor set was obtained from a human donor in good health. Each CDR3 is given with its conserved first and last residue. The D gene is left open where the match is weak. Clone size, where shown, is once, few, many, or a class for clones that have expanded.

many	-	14	TRBV27	TRBJ2-7	TGTGCCAGCAGTTCCCGCGACGGGGGATACGAGCAGTACTTC	CASSSRDGGYEQYF
-	-	14	TRBV6-5	TRBJ2-2	TGTGCCAGCAGAATAACAGGAAACACCGGGGAGCTGTTTTTT	CASRITGNTGELFF
once	-	11	TRBV7-9	TRBJ2-5	TGTGCCAGCAGGCTAAGGGAGACCCAGTACTTC	CASRLRETQYF
-	-	17	TRBV6-6	TRBJ1-4	TGTGCCAGCAGTTACCTTTGGAAAGGGGGAGTGGATGAAAAACTGTTTTTT	CASSYLWKGGVDEKLFF
many	TRBD2	15	TRBV4-2	TRBJ2-1	TGTGCCAGCAGCCAAGGGACTAGCGGGAGGGATGAGCAGTTCTTC	CASSQGTSGRDEQFF
many	-	15	TRBV28	TRBJ1-3	TGTGCCAGCAGTCCGTTGAGTCACTCTGGAAACACCATATATTTT	CASSPLSHSGNTIYF
-	TRBD1	13	TRBV12-3/TRBV12-4	TRBJ1-1	TGTGACAGCAGACCGACAGGGAAGACTGAAGCTTTCTTT	CDSRPTGKTEAFF
many	-	15	TRBV4-1	TRBJ2-3	TGCGCCAGCAGCGGGGACTCCTGGGGCACAGATACGCAGTATTTT	CASSGDSWGTDTQYF
-	-	18	TRBV19	TRBJ1-2	TGTGCCAGTCGAAACGACCCGGGGGCGATCTCACACTACTATGGCTACACCTTC	CASRNDPGAISHYYGYTF
-	TRBD2	14	TRBV27	TRBJ2-1	TGTGCCAGCAGTAGCGGGAGGGCCTACAATGAGCAGTTCTTC	CASSSGRAYNEQFF
many	TRBD2	18	TRBV29-1	TRBJ2-2	TGCAGCGTTGAAATAAGTAGCGGGAATCCCGCGAACACCGGGGAGCTGTTTTTT	CSVEISSGNPANTGELFF
few	TRBD2	14	TRBV6-4	TRBJ2-1	TGTGCCAGCAGTGAGCGGGGGACTAGCGATGAGCAGTTCTTC	CASSERGTSDEQFF
-	TRBD2	15	TRBV9	TRBJ2-3	TGTGCCAGCAGCGTACGCGGGAGGGGGGGAGATACGCAGTATTTT	CASSVRGRGGDTQYF
many	TRBD1	14	TRBV12-3/TRBV12-4	TRBJ2-3	TGTGCCAGCAGTGCCCAGGGGGCGCGAGATACGCAGTATTTT	CASSAQGARDTQYF
few	-	15	TRBV20-1	TRBJ2-7	TGCAGTGCTAGAGATGAAGCGAGAAGCTCCTACGAGCAGTACTTC	CSARDEARSSYEQYF
few	-	19	TRBV10-3	TRBJ2-2	TGTGCCATCAGGCTAAACACCCAAGAGACAGAGAAGAACACCGGGGAGCTGTTTTTT	CAIRLNTQETEKNTGELFF
few	-	17	TRBV14	TRBJ2-3	TGTGCCAGCAGCCAGCGCGTTTTTCTGGGTCTGGGCGATACGCAGTATTTT	CASSQRVFLGLGDTQYF
-	TRBD2	15	TRBV4-1	TRBJ2-5	TGCGCCAGCAGCCAAGTAGCGGGGACCCAAGAGACCCAGTACTTC	CASSQVAGTQETQYF
many	-	19	TRBV4-1	TRBJ2-7	TGCGCCAGCAGCCAAGATTTGGCGGACGACCAGGTAGACTACTACGAGCAGTACTTC	CASSQDLADDQVDYYEQYF
few	-	14	TRBV14	TRBJ2-3	TGTGCCAGCAGCCCCAGAGGCCGGGGAGATACGCAGTATTTT	CASSPRGRGDTQYF
few	TRBD2	16	TRBV10-3	TRBJ2-1	TGTGCCATCAGTGGGACTAGCGGGAGGGGTTACAATGAGCAGTTCTTC	CAISGTSGRGYNEQFF
many	-	14	TRBV29-1	TRBJ2-7	TGCAGCGTTGAAGATAAGTCTAGCTCCTACGAGCAGTACTTC	CSVEDKSSSYEQYF
few	TRBD1	16	TRBV28	TRBJ1-4	TGTGCCAGTCTCACGGGGATGGGACAGGGATTTGAAAAACTGTTTTTT	CASLTGMGQGFEKLFF
-	TRBD1	13	TRBV15	TRBJ2-7	TGTGCCACCAGCAGCGGACAGGGCGACAAGCAGTACTTC	CATSSGQGDKQYF
-	-	12	TRBV5-5	TRBJ1-6	TGTGCCAGCAGCTTGCCAGGTTCACCCCTCCACTTT	CASSLPGSPLHF